This T cell receptor beta chain originates from a study of T cells after yellow fever vaccination. TCRdb reprocessed the 5' RACE reads with MiXCR, giving one entry per CDR3 protein. The sample carries 100,000 to 150,000 distinct CDR3 sequences, nearly 7.5% recorded once. This clonotype has at least ten counts. Its cognate antigen is unknown. The V gene lost 1 base and the J gene lost 6 bases, with 10 bases spanning the gap. Germline V gene data show CDR1 as SEHNR and CDR2 as FQNEAQ (reference sequence). This CDR3 has 13 amino acids. Study-wide points: Clonotype sharing between CD4 and CD8 compartments was small.

The sequencing here drew on CD4+ T cells sorted from PBMCs, taken 10 to 11 days after the first yellow fever vaccination. The source is a man aged 18 to 30 who received the YFV17D yellow fever vaccine. The chain recombines TRBV7-9 with TRBJ2-7; D call uncertain. CDR3 loop: CASSLVGHPEQYF. The CDR3 DNA sequence: TGTGCCAGCAGCTTAGTTGGGCACCCCGAGCAGTACTTC.